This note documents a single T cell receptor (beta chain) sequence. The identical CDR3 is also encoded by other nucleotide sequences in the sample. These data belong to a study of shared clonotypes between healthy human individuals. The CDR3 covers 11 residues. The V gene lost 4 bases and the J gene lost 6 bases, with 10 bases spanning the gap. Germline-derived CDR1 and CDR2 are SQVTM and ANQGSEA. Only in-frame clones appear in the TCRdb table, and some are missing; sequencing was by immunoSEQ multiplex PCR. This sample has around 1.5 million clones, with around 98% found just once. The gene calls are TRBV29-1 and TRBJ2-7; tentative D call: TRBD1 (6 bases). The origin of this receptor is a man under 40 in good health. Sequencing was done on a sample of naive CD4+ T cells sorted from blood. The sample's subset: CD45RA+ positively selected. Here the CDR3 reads CSVGTGREQYF. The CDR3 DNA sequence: TGCAGCGTTGGAACAGGGCGCGAGCAGTACTTC.